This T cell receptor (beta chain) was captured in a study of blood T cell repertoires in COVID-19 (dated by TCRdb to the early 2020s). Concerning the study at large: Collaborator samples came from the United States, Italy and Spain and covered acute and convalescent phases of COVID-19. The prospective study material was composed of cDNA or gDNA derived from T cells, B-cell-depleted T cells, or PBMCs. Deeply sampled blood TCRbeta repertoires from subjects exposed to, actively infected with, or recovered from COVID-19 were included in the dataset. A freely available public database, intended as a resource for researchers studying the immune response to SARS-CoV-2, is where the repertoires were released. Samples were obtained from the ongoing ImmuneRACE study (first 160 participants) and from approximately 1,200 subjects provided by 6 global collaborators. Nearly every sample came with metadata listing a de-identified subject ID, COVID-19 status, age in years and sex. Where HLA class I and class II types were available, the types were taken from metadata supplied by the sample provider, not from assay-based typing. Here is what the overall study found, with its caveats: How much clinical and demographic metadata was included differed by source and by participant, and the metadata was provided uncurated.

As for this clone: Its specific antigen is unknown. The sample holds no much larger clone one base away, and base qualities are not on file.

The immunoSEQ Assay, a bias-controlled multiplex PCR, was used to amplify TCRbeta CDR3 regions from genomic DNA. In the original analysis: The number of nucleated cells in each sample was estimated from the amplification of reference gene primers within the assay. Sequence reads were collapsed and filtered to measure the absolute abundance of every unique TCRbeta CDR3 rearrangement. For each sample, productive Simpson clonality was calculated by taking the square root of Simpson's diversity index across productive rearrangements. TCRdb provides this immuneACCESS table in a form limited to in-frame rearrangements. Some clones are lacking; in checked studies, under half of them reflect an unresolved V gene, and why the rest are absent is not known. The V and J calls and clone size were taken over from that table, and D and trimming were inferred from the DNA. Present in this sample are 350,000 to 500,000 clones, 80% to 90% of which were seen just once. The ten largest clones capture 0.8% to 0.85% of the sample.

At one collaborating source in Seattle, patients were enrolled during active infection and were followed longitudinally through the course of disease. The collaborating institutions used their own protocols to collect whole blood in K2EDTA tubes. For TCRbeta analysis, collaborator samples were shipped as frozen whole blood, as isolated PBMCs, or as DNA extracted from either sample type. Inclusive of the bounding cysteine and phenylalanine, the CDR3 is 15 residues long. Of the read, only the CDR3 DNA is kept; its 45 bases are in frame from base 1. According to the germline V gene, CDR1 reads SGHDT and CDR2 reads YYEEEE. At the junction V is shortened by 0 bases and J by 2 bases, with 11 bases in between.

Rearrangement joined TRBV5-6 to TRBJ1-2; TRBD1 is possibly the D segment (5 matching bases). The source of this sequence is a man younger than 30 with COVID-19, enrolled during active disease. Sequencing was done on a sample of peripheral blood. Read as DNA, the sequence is TGTGCCAGCAGCTTGGCGGGCAGGGCGAACTATGGCTACACCTTC. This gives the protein CASSLAGRANYGYTF.